Following are 6 T cell receptor beta chains from one sample sequenced in a study of response to subunit inactivated influenza vaccine. Using its own MiXCR run on the RT-PCR reads, TCRdb lists one record per CDR3 protein. The data hold about 620,000 distinct CDR3 sequences, with about 11% observed a single time. The data were also submitted as part of a second study, on T cells expressing NK-cell markers. Per that paper: TCR beta cDNA was generated via 5'RACE template switching incorporating UMIs.

Sequencing was performed on PBMCs from blood, taken on the day of vaccination. Receptors were obtained from a man aged 50 to 60 who received an inactivated influenza vaccine.

This clonotype was recorded a few times. The chain combines TRBV11-2 with TRBJ2-7, with D perhaps matching TRBD1 (6 bases). Looked up from germline, CDR1 is SGHAT and CDR2 is FQNNGV. V shed 5 bases and J shed 2 bases, with 16 bases lying between them. There are 15 residues in the CDR3. The CDR3: CASSTAQGPAYEQYF. CDR3 nucleotides: TGTGCCAGCAGCACAGCTCAGGGGCCCGCCTACGAGCAGTACTTC. Full variable domain (missing parts from reference TRBV11-2 and TRBJ2-7): EAGVAQSPRYKIIEKRQSVAFWCNPISGHATLYWYQQILGQGPKLLIQFQNNGVVDDSQLPKDRFSAERLKGVDSTLKIQPAKLEDSAVYLCASSTAQGPAYEQYFGPGTRLTVT.

This clonotype was observed a few times. This chain links TRBV10-3 with TRBJ2-1; TRBD2 aligns across 7 bases. The length of the CDR3 is 15 residues. Germline V gives CDR1 ENHRY, CDR2 SYGVKD. V trimming: 7 bases; J trimming: 6 bases; junction bases outside the gene matches: 12. The CDR3 DNA reads as TGTGCCATCACCCGGGACTATCAAAAGGGCAATGAGCAGTTCTTC. It is translated as CAITRDYQKGNEQFF.

The chain joins TRBV7-8 to TRBJ1-4; 10 bases fit TRBD1. CDR3 length equals 15 residues. The J segment lost 8 bases and the V segment lost 3 bases, leaving 6 bases of the junction unmatched. Germline V CDR1 and CDR2: SGHVS, FQNEAQ. The CDR3 here is CASSFGTGVGEKLFF. The DNA of the CDR3 is TGTGCCAGCAGCTTCGGGACAGGGGTAGGGGAAAAACTGTTTTTT.

In its sample, this clonotype was seen a few times. This chain uses TRBV6-1 with TRBJ2-3, with D uncertain. Germline V gives CDR1 MNHNS, CDR2 SASEGT. Deletions cut 7 bases from V and 6 bases from J, with 14 bases between. This CDR3 has 13 amino acids. The CDR3 coding sequence is TGTGCCAGCACCCCTCAGGTGGGGGATACGCAGTATTTT. This sequence encodes CASTPQVGDTQYF.

There are a few counts of this clonotype. The rearrangement joins TRBV19 to TRBJ2-3; unclear D gene. The CDR3 contains 9 residues. Germline CDR1 is LNHDA and CDR2 is SQIVND (reference sequence). V was pared by 11 bases and J by 10 bases, with 10 bases between. This chain's CDR3 is CASSGSQYF. The CDR3 coding sequence is TGTGCCTCATCTGGTTCGCAGTATTTT.

The chain is built from TRBV2 and TRBJ2-2, with D perhaps TRBD1 (5 bases). V lost 0 bases to trimming and J lost 5 bases, with 7 bases between them. Germline values: CDR1 SNHLY, CDR2 FYNNEI. CDR3 size: 14 residues. The CDR3 coding sequence is TGTGCCAGCAGTGAAGCTCCAGGGACCGGGGAGCTGTTTTTT. Protein: CASSEAPGTGELFF. The entire variable domain, with the rest obtained from reference TRBV2 and TRBJ2-2, is as follows: EPEVTQTPSHQVTQMGQEVILRCVPISNHLYFYWYRQILGQKVEFLVSFYNNEISEKSEIFDDQFSVERPDGSNFTLKIRSTKLEDSAMYFCASSEAPGTGELFFGEGSRLTVL.